This record covers a single T cell receptor beta chain. Original methodology: Amplification with reference gene primers provided the estimates of nucleated cell counts. The method was immunoSEQ multiplex PCR; TCRdb's version includes in-frame clones alone and lacks a portion of them. That table supplies the V and J calls and clone size; D and trimming were determined from the DNA. The top ten clones hold approximately 10% of a sample with 70,000 to 90,000 clones, 65% to 85% of them seen once. The sample belongs to a study of blood T cell repertoires in COVID-19. CDR3 length: 13 residues. The chain couples TRBV21-1 to TRBJ2-7; TRBD1, the table's D call, was not compared with the DNA. TRBV21-1 is described as a pseudogene. Sequencing input: peripheral blood. The TCR comes from a man between 70 and 80 years old with acute or convalescent COVID-19. The CDR3 bases are TGTGCCAGGGGACAGGGGGGGTTCTACGAGCAGTACGTC. This gives the protein CARGQGGFYEQYV.